One sample yielded the 4 T cell receptor beta chains listed below, sequenced in a study of cytomegalovirus exposure and HLA in healthy donors. Researchers ran the PCR with 60 Vbeta and 13 Jbeta primers. Sequencing used immunoSEQ multiplex PCR; TCRdb keeps in-frame clones, though not all of them. Of under 150,000 clones in the sample, around nine tenths were seen once. Sequenced material: PBMCs. The receptors stem from a woman aged 30 to 39 in good health and CMV-seronegative.

On this clone itself: The junction departs from the called germline gene at one end, perhaps through a read error. The chain employs TRBV6-1 and TRBJ1-1; TRBD1 matches 9 bases. Germline CDR1 is MNHNS and CDR2 is SASEGT. CDR3 length equals 17 residues. The CDR3, as DNA: TGTGCCAGCAGTGCCGGGACAGGGCGGTTTTTTGGCACTGAAGTTTTCTTT. Translated: CASSAGTGRFFGTEVFF.

The chain couples TRBV6-5 to TRBJ2-2, with 8 bases aligning to TRBD1. Trimming removed 0 bases from V and 6 bases from J; junction bases left unmatched: 6. The CDR3 loop spans 16 amino acids. Germline V gene data show CDR1 as MNHEY and CDR2 as SVGAGI. CDR3 DNA sequence: TGTGCCAGCAGTTACTCGACAGGGGATGTCGCCGGGGAGCTGTTTTTT. It encodes CASSYSTGDVAGELFF.

V and J are TRBV19 and TRBJ2-1, with 8 bases that match TRBD1. V shed 1 base, J shed 13 bases, and the junction held 12 bases outside the gene matches. Germline CDR1 reads LNHDA; CDR2 reads SQIVND (reference sequence). The CDR3 totals 15 residues. The CDR3 DNA reads as TGTGCCAGTAGTATAGGGACAGGGACCATGAGGATCCAGTTCTTC. It codes for CASSIGTGTMRIQFF.

The chain carries TRBV30 and TRBJ2-2; D may be TRBD1 (6 bases). The CDR3 length is 17 residues. Germline values: CDR1 GTSNPN, CDR2 SVGIG (reference sequence). Trimming took off 1 base at V and 5 bases at J, with 20 bases between the two ends. CDR3 loop: CAWSGGRRGRGTGELFF. The CDR3 nucleotides are TGTGCCTGGAGTGGAGGGCGCAGGGGCCGGGGTACCGGGGAGCTGTTTTTT.